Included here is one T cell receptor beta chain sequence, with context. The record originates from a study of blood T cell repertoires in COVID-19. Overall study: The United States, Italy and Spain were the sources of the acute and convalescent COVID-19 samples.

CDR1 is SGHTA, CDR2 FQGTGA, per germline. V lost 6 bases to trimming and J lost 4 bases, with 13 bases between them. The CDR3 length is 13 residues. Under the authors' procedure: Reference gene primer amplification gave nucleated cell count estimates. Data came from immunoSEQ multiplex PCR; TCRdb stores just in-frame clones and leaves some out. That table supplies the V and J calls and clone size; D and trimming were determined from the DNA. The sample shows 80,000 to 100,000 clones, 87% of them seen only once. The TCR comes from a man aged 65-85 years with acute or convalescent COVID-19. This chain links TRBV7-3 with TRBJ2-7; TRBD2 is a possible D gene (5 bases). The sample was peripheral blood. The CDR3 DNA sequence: TGTGCCAGCAGTCCACAGCCGGGATACGAGCAGTACTTC. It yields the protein CASSPQPGYEQYF.